These 3 T cell receptor beta chains share one sample of origin, sequenced in a study of beta chain features in type 1 diabetes. What was sequenced were expressed TCRB transcripts, since all of the isolated RNA had been reverse transcribed. Using immunoSEQ multiplex PCR, the repertoire was profiled, and TCRdb retains in-frame clones only, with some absent. The table records a few hundred thousand clones, around a fifth of them present only once. Sequencing input: naive CD4+ T cells from blood. These TCRs come from a woman aged 18 to 35 in good health.

CDR3 amino acids: CASSLPLEEQYF. Written as DNA, the CDR3 is TGTGCCAGCAGCCTCCCACTTGAGGAGCAGTACTTC. The V and J genes are TRBV14 and TRBJ2-7, with D unclear. CDR1 is SGHDN, CDR2 FVKESK, per germline. V was clipped by 4 bases and J by 7 bases, with 11 bases between them. The CDR3 extends over 12 amino acids.

V gene TRBV30 combines with J gene TRBJ2-1; tentatively, D is TRBD2 (6 bases). Germline V CDR1 and CDR2: GTSNPN, SVGIG (reference sequence). The CDR3 has 15 residues. V lost 1 base and J 1 base, leaving 11 bases between the germline ends. The CDR3 sequence is CAWSEAGWSYNEQFF. As DNA, the CDR3 is TGTGCCTGGAGTGAAGCGGGCTGGTCCTACAATGAGCAGTTCTTC. Full variable domain (outside the CDR3, taken from reference TRBV30 and TRBJ2-1): SQTIHQWPATLVQPVGSPLSLECTVEGTSNPNLYWYRQAAGRGLQLLFYSVGIGQISSEVPQNLSASRPQDRQFILSSKKLLLSDSGFYLCAWSEAGWSYNEQFFGPGTRLTVL.

V is TRBV19 and J is TRBJ2-3; 8 positions match TRBD1. The CDR3 is made up of 15 amino acids. Germline V gene data show CDR1 as LNHDA and CDR2 as SQIVND (reference sequence). J was trimmed by 4 bases and V by 3 bases; bases with no gene match: 6. The CDR3 DNA reads TGTGCCAGTAGTATCCCGGCAGGGGGCCCAGATACGCAGTATTTT. Amino acid sequence: CASSIPAGGPDTQYF.